The clone carrying this T cell receptor (beta chain) has a handful of counts. Its antigen is not known. The germline V gene encodes CDR1 SGHRS and CDR2 YFSETQ. With V trimmed by 0 bases and J by 2 bases, 5 bases remained unmatched. The CDR3 consists of 17 residues. These data belong to a study of T-cell reconstitution after alpha-beta-depleted transplantation in children. Study results and caveats: Surviving recipient T cells and thymic progenitors underlay high day-60 TCRbeta diversity in some patients.

A library of TCRbeta sequences, prepared with unique molecular identifiers, was generated. TCRdb ran MiXCR on the PCR reads and lists one entry per CDR3 protein. The sample carries more than 200,000 distinct CDR3 sequences, roughly a quarter recorded once. The origin of this receptor is a female patient younger than 10 who had a stem cell transplant for congenital amegakaryocytic thrombocytopenia, so the T cells may come from the graft donor. The starting material was PBMCs, mostly from graft donor cells, obtained 360 days after TCRalphabeta/CD19-depleted stem cell transplant. The chain couples TRBV5-1 to TRBJ2-7; 13 bases match TRBD2. This CDR3 reads CASSLGPGLAGPYEQYF. CDR3 DNA sequence: TGCGCCAGCAGCTTGGGTCCGGGACTAGCGGGGCCCTACGAGCAGTACTTC.